Each of the 17 T cell receptor beta chains below was sequenced from the same sample in a study of glioma-infiltrating T cells. TCR alpha and beta CDR3 regions were amplified from RNA using iRepertoire nested multiplex PCR. A single record per CDR3 protein comes from TCRdb applying MiXCR to the multiplex PCR reads. The repertoire holds more than 110,000 distinct CDR3 sequences, with about 39% as singletons. The specimen sequenced was glioma tissue, nonneoplastic brain tissue, or PBMCs (not recorded which). Every receptor here comes from a human donor with low-grade glioma or glioblastoma, undergoing nonglioma brain surgery, or in good health (not recorded which).

The chain joins TRBV6-2 or TRBV6-3 to TRBJ1-5; 7 positions match TRBD1. J gave up 2 bases and V 0 bases, and 10 bases lay outside the gene matches. This CDR3 contains 18 residues. Germline V lookup: CDR1 MNHEY, CDR2 SVGEGT. The CDR3 is CASSYSLGGSFGNQPQHF. CDR3 DNA sequence: TGTGCCAGCAGTTACTCGTTAGGGGGCAGTTTCGGCAATCAGCCCCAGCATTTT.

A few counts support this clonotype. V gene TRBV27 combines with J gene TRBJ1-2, with 12 nucleotides matching TRBD1. The ends lost 3 bases at V and 10 bases at J; junction bases unmatched: 9. Germline V gene sequence: CDR1 MNHEY, CDR2 SMNVEV (reference sequence). The CDR3 length is 15 residues. The CDR3 DNA reads as TGTGCCAGCAGTTTCGAGTCTACGGGACAGGGGGCCTACACCTTC. This gives the protein CASSFESTGQGAYTF.

The rearrangement uses TRBV18 and TRBJ2-7; 10 positions match TRBD2. The junction had 9 bases not matched to a gene; V was cut back by 2 bases and J by 5 bases. The germline V gene encodes CDR1 KGHSH and CDR2 LQKENI. The CDR3 consists of 16 residues. Here the CDR3 reads CASSPSLAGAGDEQYF. CDR3 nucleotide sequence: TGTGCCAGCTCACCATCGCTAGCGGGAGCGGGCGACGAGCAGTACTTC. The full variable domain, completed using reference TRBV18 and TRBJ2-7, is NAGVMQNPRHLVRRRGQEARLRCSPMKGHSHVYWYRQLPEEGLKFMVYLQKENIIDESGMPKERFSAEFPKEGPSILRIQQVVRGDSAAYFCASSPSLAGAGDEQYFGPGTRLTVT.

The chain recombines TRBV14 with TRBJ2-1, with 10 bases matching TRBD2. Losses at the gene ends were 4 bases for V and 3 bases for J; bases not matched to a gene: 6. Germline V gene lookup returns CDR1 SGHDN and CDR2 FVKESK. The CDR3 consists of 16 residues. In DNA form, the CDR3 reads TGTGCCAGCAGCCCAGTCCTAGCGGGGGTCTACAATGAGCAGTTCTTC. This gives the protein CASSPVLAGVYNEQFF.

The V and J genes are TRBV4-3 and TRBJ1-2; D perhaps matches TRBD1 (5 bases). This CDR3 has 15 amino acids. Trimming removed 0 bases from V and 3 bases from J, with 11 bases in between. Germline CDR1 and CDR2: LGHNA and YSLEER. CDR3 DNA sequence: TGCGCCAGCAGCCAAGATACGGGGACGGACTATGGCTACACCTTC. Amino acid sequence: CASSQDTGTDYGYTF.

This clonotype has just a few counts. This rearrangement joins TRBV10-2 to TRBJ2-5; D gene ambiguous. The germline gives CDR1 WSHSY, CDR2 SAAADI. Trimming took 6 bases from V and 5 from J, leaving 16 bases between them. CDR3 size: 14 residues. The CDR3: CASRLERVSETQYF. CDR3 bases: TGCGCCAGCAGATTAGAAAGAGTTTCGGAGACCCAGTACTTC.

This clonotype has at least ten counts. The chain uses TRBV12-3 or TRBV12-4 and TRBJ2-2; no firm D call. Trimming left V 4 bases short and J 4 bases short, with 1 base between. This CDR3 has 11 residues. CDR3: CASSSTGELFF. For the CDR3, the DNA is TGTGCCAGCAGTTCCACCGGGGAGCTGTTTTTT.

This clonotype was observed at least ten times. V gene TRBV24-1 combines with J gene TRBJ2-5; perhaps TRBD1 as D (6 bases). The CDR3 consists of 13 residues. Germline CDR1 is KGHDR and CDR2 is SFDVKD. The V end lost 7 bases, the J end lost 4 bases, and 12 bases lay between the germline ends. The CDR3 region is CATSRGPTETQYF. Written as DNA, the CDR3 is TGTGCCACCAGCAGGGGACCCACAGAGACCCAGTACTTC.

This clonotype was observed a handful of times. The CDR3 nucleotides read TGCAGCGTTGCGGTAGAGAGCACAGATACGCAGTATTTT. Protein sequence: CSVAVESTDTQYF. The chain is built from TRBV29-1 and TRBJ2-3; no clear D. V dropped 4 bases and J dropped 0 bases, with 8 bases sitting between them. This CDR3 has 13 residues. Germline CDR1 reads SQVTM; CDR2 reads ANQGSEA.

The rearrangement uses TRBV7-6 and TRBJ1-2, with D perhaps matching TRBD1 (5 bases). Germline V gene lookup returns CDR1 SGHVS and CDR2 FNYEAQ. V gave up 5 bases and J gave up 7 bases, with 14 bases separating them. This CDR3 spans 13 amino acids. DNA for the CDR3: TGTGCCAGCAGCGATGTGGGGGGTGGTGGCTACACCTTC. Translation: CASSDVGGGGYTF.

This chain joins TRBV7-2 and TRBJ2-7, with 11 bases identical to TRBD1. J was trimmed by 6 bases and V by 11 bases; bases with no gene match: 12. This CDR3 contains 14 residues. Germline V gene data show CDR1 as SGHTA and CDR2 as FQGNSA. The CDR3 spells CAGNPGQGEGEQYF. The CDR3 nucleotides are TGTGCCGGCAACCCGGGACAGGGGGAAGGCGAGCAGTACTTC. Drawing the rest from reference TRBV7-2 and TRBJ2-7, the complete variable domain is GAGVSQSPSNKVTEKGKDVELRCDPISGHTALYWYRQSLGQGLEFLIYFQGNSAPDKSGLPSDRFSAERTGGSVSTLTIQRTQQEDSAVYLCAGNPGQGEGEQYFGPGTRLTVT.

This clonotype was observed many times. The chain joins TRBV27 to TRBJ2-1; 10 bases are shared with TRBD2. J gave up 9 bases and V 2 bases, and 7 bases lay outside the gene matches. Germline-derived CDR1 and CDR2 are MNHEY and SMNVEV (reference sequence). This CDR3 is built from 15 residues. The CDR3 DNA is TGTGCCAGCAGTTTAGGGCTAGCGGGAGTTGGTGAGCAGTTCTTC. This codes for CASSLGLAGVGEQFF.

This clonotype was counted a few times. The genes are TRBV6-6 and TRBJ1-5, with 11 bases fitting TRBD1. The germline V gene has CDR1 MNHNY and CDR2 SVGAGI (reference sequence). V dropped 8 bases and J dropped 5; count of bases not matched to a gene: 14. There are 17 residues in the CDR3. CDR3 sequence (DNA): TGTGCCAGCGCCGCTATAGCAGGACAGGGGGCAGATCAGCCCCAGCATTTT. Its translation: CASAAIAGQGADQPQHF.

Details on this clonotype: Relative to the germline gene, one junction end is altered; a read error may explain this. This chain joins TRBV20-1 and TRBJ1-1; D unclear. CDR1 is DFQATT, CDR2 SNEGSKA, per germline (reference sequence). The CDR3 is 14 residues long. CDR3 residues: CSGRGLRFITEAFF. DNA for the CDR3: TGCAGTGGTAGAGGGTTAAGATTTATCACTGAAGCTTTCTTT.

By share, this clonotype counts as medium-sized (0.01 to 0.1%). This sequence joins TRBV6-2 or TRBV6-3 and TRBJ2-1, with D hard to call. V was pared by 2 bases and J by 7 bases, with 6 bases between. CDR1 and CDR2 (germline): MNHEY, SVGEGT. CDR3 length: 12 amino acids. CDR3 coding DNA: TGTGCCAGCAGTTACGCGTGGAATGAGCAGTTCTTC. This sequence encodes CASSYAWNEQFF.

This rearrangement joins TRBV28 to TRBJ2-3; 10 bases fit TRBD2. V lost 5 bases, J lost 1 base, and 6 bases stayed unmatched. The CDR3 covers 16 residues. The germline V gene encodes CDR1 MDHEN and CDR2 SYDVKM. CDR3 loop: CASSTRTSGRTDTQYF. The CDR3 DNA reads as TGTGCCAGCAGTACCCGGACTAGCGGACGCACAGATACGCAGTATTTT. The full variable domain, rest sourced from reference TRBV28 and TRBJ2-3, is DVKVTQSSRYLVKRTGEKVFLECVQDMDHENMFWYRQDPGLGLRLIYFSYDVKMKEKGDIPEGYSVSREKKERFSLILESASTNQTSMYLCASSTRTSGRTDTQYFGPGTRLTVL.

A word on this clonotype: Since the CDR3 does not end with the conserved phenylalanine or tryptophan, this likely comes from a read error. This sequence joins TRBV28 and TRBJ2-7; D is tentatively TRBD1 or TRBD2 (5 bases each). Germline V lookup: CDR1 MDHEN, CDR2 SYDVKM. Deletions cut 6 bases from V and 4 bases from J, with 7 bases between. The length of the CDR3 is 11 residues. CDR3 residues: CASSWGYEQYL. CDR3 nucleotides: TGTGCCAGCAGCTGGGGGTACGAGCAGTACTTA.